These T cell receptor beta chains were read from a single sample in a study of T cells in Graves' hyperthyroidism and ophthalmopathy. TCRdb re-analysed the multiplex PCR reads in MiXCR, keeping a single row per CDR3 protein. The sample carries around 340,000 distinct CDR3 sequences, about a sixth recorded once. The source material was blood. The receptor set was obtained from a woman in her thirties or forties with Graves' ophthalmopathy. The CDR3 runs from the conserved cysteine through the conserved F or W.

j_call: TRBJ2-2; v_call: TRBV5-1; cdr3_aa: CASSGEPGNTGELFF
j_call: TRBJ1-2; v_call: TRBV4-2; cdr3_aa: CASSQDSGGDYGYTF
j_call: TRBJ2-7; v_call: TRBV7-2; cdr3_aa: CASSPMRDFREQYF
j_call: TRBJ1-1; v_call: TRBV5-1; cdr3_aa: CASSLGSLNTEAFF
j_call: TRBJ1-1; v_call: TRBV28; cdr3_aa: CASSLDLRGPGLMNTEAFF
j_call: TRBJ1-2; v_call: TRBV12-3/TRBV12-4; cdr3_aa: CASTWGRSYGYTF
j_call: TRBJ2-7; v_call: TRBV27; cdr3_aa: CASSLLPGASYEQYF
j_call: TRBJ2-5; v_call: TRBV10-3; cdr3_aa: CATSGSETQYF
j_call: TRBJ2-2; v_call: TRBV28; cdr3_aa: CASSYLGTANTGELFF
j_call: TRBJ1-5; v_call: TRBV4-1; cdr3_aa: CASSQVSSGLNQPQHF
j_call: TRBJ2-7; v_call: TRBV7-9; cdr3_aa: CASSSTGVSSEQYF
j_call: TRBJ1-1; v_call: TRBV12-3/TRBV12-4; cdr3_aa: CASSHLPRSDTEAFF
j_call: TRBJ2-7; v_call: TRBV27; cdr3_aa: CASSLRREVYEQYF
j_call: TRBJ1-2; v_call: TRBV3-1; cdr3_aa: CASTGTGGGYIF
j_call: TRBJ2-5; v_call: TRBV6-5; cdr3_aa: CASSSRQGSRETQYF
j_call: TRBJ1-5; v_call: TRBV3-1; cdr3_aa: CASSPLPGSGQPQHF
j_call: TRBJ2-2; v_call: TRBV24-1; cdr3_aa: CATSDLGQMNTGELFF
j_call: TRBJ1-3; v_call: TRBV6-2/TRBV6-3; cdr3_aa: CASSGLPLGGNTIYF
j_call: TRBJ2-2; v_call: TRBV4-1; cdr3_aa: CASSLSRRGASSGELFF
j_call: TRBJ1-2; v_call: TRBV3-1; cdr3_aa: CASSPSGTGGYGYTF
j_call: TRBJ2-4; v_call: TRBV10-3; cdr3_aa: CAISELAGSMTIQYF
j_call: TRBJ2-2; v_call: TRBV5-1; cdr3_aa: CASSLESGARTGELFF
j_call: TRBJ2-7; v_call: TRBV24-1; cdr3_aa: CATSATRGTGAHEQYF
j_call: TRBJ2-2; v_call: TRBV19; cdr3_aa: CASSIGRGITGELFF
j_call: TRBJ1-2; v_call: TRBV5-1; cdr3_aa: CASRPHDFSSNYGYTF
j_call: TRBJ2-5; v_call: TRBV28; cdr3_aa: CASSTYRVGETQYF
j_call: TRBJ1-1; v_call: TRBV29-1; cdr3_aa: CSVEAGSIEAFF
j_call: TRBJ1-2; v_call: TRBV6-5; cdr3_aa: CASGPTGPNYGYTF
j_call: TRBJ1-1; v_call: TRBV2; cdr3_aa: CASSVDLNTEAFF
j_call: TRBJ2-7; v_call: TRBV20-1; cdr3_aa: CSASGADYEQYF
j_call: TRBJ2-2; v_call: TRBV7-2; cdr3_aa: CASSFSVVTGELFF
j_call: TRBJ2-2; v_call: TRBV18; cdr3_aa: CASSPLSHTGELFF
j_call: TRBJ2-2; v_call: TRBV27; cdr3_aa: CASSRRLAGGKTIGELFF
j_call: TRBJ2-7; v_call: TRBV20-1; cdr3_aa: CSARGLAGEFYEQYF
j_call: TRBJ1-1; v_call: TRBV28; cdr3_aa: CASSLGTVEAFF
j_call: TRBJ2-2; v_call: TRBV5-1; cdr3_aa: CASRISGTLNTGELFF
j_call: TRBJ2-3; v_call: TRBV28; cdr3_aa: CASTSSGQGADTQYF
j_call: TRBJ1-5; v_call: TRBV27; cdr3_aa: CASSPDRVIQPQHF
j_call: TRBJ2-7; v_call: TRBV3-1; cdr3_aa: CASSQGGGANYEQYF
j_call: TRBJ2-7; v_call: TRBV29-1; cdr3_aa: CSVEDRAYEQYF
j_call: TRBJ2-5; v_call: TRBV7-9; cdr3_aa: CASSSWGETQYF
j_call: TRBJ1-5; v_call: TRBV27; cdr3_aa: CASSLTGPLEPQHF
j_call: TRBJ2-7; v_call: TRBV6-1; cdr3_aa: CASSPHTSGSTYEQYF
j_call: TRBJ2-6; v_call: TRBV6-4; cdr3_aa: CASSARGQGSGANVLTF
j_call: TRBJ2-7; v_call: TRBV7-6; cdr3_aa: CASSQQGMTYEQYF
j_call: TRBJ1-1; v_call: TRBV6-5; cdr3_aa: CASSYRQTYTEAFF
j_call: TRBJ2-7; v_call: TRBV5-1; cdr3_aa: CASSLGLRDRASDEQYF